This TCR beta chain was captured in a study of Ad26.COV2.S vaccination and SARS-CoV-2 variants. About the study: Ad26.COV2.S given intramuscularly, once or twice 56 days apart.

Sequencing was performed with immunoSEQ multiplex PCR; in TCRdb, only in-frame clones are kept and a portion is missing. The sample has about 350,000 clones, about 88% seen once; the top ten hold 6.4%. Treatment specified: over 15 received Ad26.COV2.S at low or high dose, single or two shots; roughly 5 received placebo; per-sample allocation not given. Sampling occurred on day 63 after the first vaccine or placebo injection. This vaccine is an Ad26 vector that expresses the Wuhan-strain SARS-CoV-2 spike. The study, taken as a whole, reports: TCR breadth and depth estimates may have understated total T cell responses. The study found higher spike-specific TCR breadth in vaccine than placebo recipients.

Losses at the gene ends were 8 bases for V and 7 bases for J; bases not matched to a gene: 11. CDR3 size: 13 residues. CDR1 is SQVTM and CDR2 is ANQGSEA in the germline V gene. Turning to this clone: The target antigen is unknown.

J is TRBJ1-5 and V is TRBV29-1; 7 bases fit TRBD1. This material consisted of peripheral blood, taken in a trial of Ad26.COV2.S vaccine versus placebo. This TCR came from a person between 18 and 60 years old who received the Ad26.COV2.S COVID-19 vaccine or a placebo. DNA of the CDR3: TGCAGCATAAAAACAGGGGCGGGCCAGCCCCAGCATTTT. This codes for CSIKTGAGQPQHF.